The source of this TCR beta chain is a study of T cell responses to AZD1222 COVID-19 vaccine. With respect to this clone: Its antigen is currently unknown.

The germline gives CDR1 SGHTA, CDR2 FQGNSA. This CDR3 has 13 amino acids. The V gene lost 10 bases and the J gene lost 5 bases, with 14 bases spanning the gap. Clones were read by immunoSEQ multiplex PCR, and TCRdb kept only the in-frame ones, dropping some. Among 100,000 to 150,000 clones, around 90% were seen once, and the ten largest hold nearly 4.5%. Study-wide results and caveats: Reportedly, nearly half the spike-specific TCRs target unmutated variant regions. Baseline serostatus was positive in only a handful of AZD1222 recipients.

The chain uses TRBV7-2 and TRBJ2-2; D unresolved. The sequence was collected from an adult in good health. The material sequenced was peripheral blood, taken on day 0 of MenACWY control vaccination. The CDR3 coding sequence is TGTGCCATCGAACGGAGCCGAACCGGGGAGCTGTTTTTT. Amino acid sequence: CAIERSRTGELFF.